This T cell receptor (beta chain) derives from a study of cytomegalovirus exposure and HLA in healthy donors. Study overall: Unique TCRs numbering some 80 million, obtained from HLA-typed donors, made up an early data release.

Researchers ran the PCR with 60 Vbeta and 13 Jbeta primers. This table comes from immunoSEQ multiplex PCR, and its TCRdb copy is limited to in-frame clones, with some not included. Of about 60,000 clones listed, around three quarters are singletons. The V gene's germline CDR1 is SGHVS and CDR2 FQNEAQ. V shed 1 base, J shed 7 bases, and the junction held 9 bases outside the gene matches. This CDR3 comprises 16 residues. General study points: Researchers catalogued about 150 TCR beta chains as cytomegalovirus-associated.

Turning to this clone: Its antigen remains unidentified.

Sequenced material: PBMCs. The chain joins TRBV7-8 to TRBJ1-2; 10 positions match TRBD1. The clonotype comes from a woman between 35 and 50 years old in good health and CMV-seropositive. CDR3 in DNA: TGTGCCAGCAGCTTAGGCGGGGACAGGGGATTTCGTGGCTACACCTTC. As protein: CASSLGGDRGFRGYTF.